Presented here are 26 T cell receptor beta chains from one specimen sequenced in a study of T cell clonality in common variable immunodeficiency. Broader study findings: In common variable immunodeficiency, TCR beta chains reportedly carried fewer deletions and N-nucleotide insertions.

Antigens of these TCRs are unknown. The repertoire was sequenced with immunoSEQ multiplex PCR; TCRdb's copy has only in-frame clones and lacks some. The repertoire shows around 17,000 clones, none seen only once; the top ten take approximately 15%. The sample was peripheral blood mononuclear cells. The receptors stem from a human donor with common variable immunodeficiency.

This clone was recorded many times. The read ends 3 residues before the CDR3 terminus; that terminus is restored from the germline J gene. The rearrangement uses TRBV5-1 and TRBJ1-4, with 8 bases aligning to TRBD1. The germline V gene has CDR1 SGHRS and CDR2 YFSETQ. The CDR3 is made up of 15 amino acids. After removal of 6 bases from V and 8 bases from J, the junction contained 12 bases not matched to a gene. CDR3 sequence reads: CASTIGQGKREKLFF. The sequenced part of the CDR3 DNA is TGCGCCAGCACCATTGGACAGGGCAAGAGAGAAAAA.

This clone has only a few counts. Coverage ceases 3 residues before the CDR3 finishes, and the germline J gene fills in the end. The rearrangement uses TRBV18 and TRBJ1-1; D ambiguous. CDR3 length: 15 amino acids. Germline-derived CDR1 and CDR2 are KGHSH and LQKENI. V dropped 3 bases and J dropped 0 bases, with 11 bases sitting between them. Incomplete CDR3 DNA: TGTGCCAGCTCACCGGAGTTAACTATGAACACTGAA. Protein: CASSPELTMNTE. The full CDR3 is CASSPELTMNTEAFF.

The sample holds many counts of this clone. The missing CDR3 end, 3 residues past where the read stops, is filled in from the germline J gene. The chain couples TRBV20-1 to TRBJ1-6; no clear D gene. The CDR3 totals 15 residues. V dropped 1 base and J dropped 10 bases, with 17 bases sitting between them. The germline CDR1 and CDR2 sequences are DFQATT and SNEGSKA (reference sequence). CDR3 region: CSARGTGNLASPLHF. The part of the CDR3 DNA that was read is TGCAGTGCTAGAGGTACGGGAAACTTAGCGTCACCC.

With regard to this clone: The DNA ends 3 residues before the CDR3 does, and the rest of the CDR3 is filled in from the germline J gene. The gene calls are TRBV18 and TRBJ2-7, with TRBD1 identical over 9 bases. This CDR3 is built from 15 residues. Germline V gene sequence: CDR1 KGHSH, CDR2 LQKENI. After removal of 4 bases from V and 2 bases from J, the junction contained 6 bases not matched to a gene. This CDR3 reads CASSLAGQGAYEQYF. CDR3 DNA (partial): TGTGCCAGCTCACTTGCGGGACAGGGAGCCTACGAG. The complete variable domain, with remaining parts taken from reference TRBV18 and TRBJ2-7, reads NAGVMQNPRHLVRRRGQEARLRCSPMKGHSHVYWYRQLPEEGLKFMVYLQKENIIDESGMPKERFSAEFPKEGPSILRIQQVVRGDSAAYFCASSLAGQGAYEQYFGPGTRLTVT.

On this clone: The read terminates 3 residues ahead of where the CDR3 ends, so the germline J gene completes it. V usage is TRBV7-3 and J usage is TRBJ1-6; D remains unclear. The V and J ends lost 0 bases and 11 bases respectively, with 11 bases between them. Looked up from germline, CDR1 is SGHTA and CDR2 is FQGTGA. This CDR3 is 14 amino acids long. The CDR3 bases that were read are TGTGCCAGCAGCTTAACAGGCCCCCAGGCACCC. This codes for CASSLTGPQAP. The full CDR3 reads CASSLTGPQAPLHF. Full variable domain (rest looked up from reference TRBV7-3 and TRBJ1-6): GAGVSQTPSNKVTEKGKYVELRCDPISGHTALYWYRQSLGQGPEFLIYFQGTGAADDSGLPNDRFFAVRPEGSVSTLKIQRTERGDSAVYLCASSLTGPQAPLHFGNGTRLTVT.

Concerning this clone: The read ends 3 residues shy of where the CDR3 ends; the end is completed using the germline J gene. This chain connects TRBV2 to TRBJ2-5, with TRBD2 matching 14 bases. V gave up 6 bases and J gave up 6 bases; unmatched junction bases: 12. There are 17 residues in the CDR3. The germline gives CDR1 SNHLY, CDR2 FYNNEI. The DNA read from the CDR3 is TGTGCCAGCAGGACTAGCGGGGGGGCGGGGGCGTTGAAGACC. This sequence encodes CASRTSGGAGALKT. In full, the CDR3 is CASRTSGGAGALKTQYF.

Sample share makes this clone medium-sized (0.01 to 0.1%). The read ends 3 residues before the CDR3 terminus; that terminus is restored from the germline J gene. The chain links TRBV20-1 to TRBJ2-5; 8 nucleotides agree with TRBD1. The J segment lost 5 bases and the V segment lost 5 bases, leaving 10 bases of the junction unmatched. CDR3 length: 14 amino acids. CDR1 is DFQATT and CDR2 is SNEGSKA in the germline V gene (reference sequence). The covered CDR3 bases are TGCAGTGCTCGGGCGCCGGACAGGGTGGAGACC. Encoded protein: CSARAPDRVET. The complete CDR3 reads CSARAPDRVETQYF.

Partial CDR3 DNA: TGTGCCAGCAGGGAGACTCAC. Translating gives CASRETH. The complete CDR3 reads CASRETHYTF. The rearrangement joins TRBV7-9 to TRBJ1-2, with D unclear. The read terminates 3 residues ahead of where the CDR3 ends, so the germline J gene completes it. Per the germline V gene, CDR1 is SEHNR and CDR2 is FQNEAQ (reference sequence). This CDR3 contains 10 residues.

A note on this clone: Read coverage stops 3 residues before the CDR3 terminus; the germline J gene supplies the remainder. The identical CDR3 is also encoded by other nucleotide sequences in the sample. The chain combines TRBV6-1 with TRBJ1-6; D not resolved. The CDR3 covers 13 residues. Trimming pared 3 bases from V and 8 bases from J, leaving 8 bases between. Germline V gene sequence: CDR1 MNHNS, CDR2 SASEGT. CDR3 sequence: CASSEVGDSPLHF. The part of the CDR3 DNA that was read is TGTGCCAGCAGTGAGGTCGGGGATTCACCC.

The CDR3 DNA, read in part, is TGTGCCAGCAGCGTAACCGGGACAGGGGCCGCAGATACG. It yields the protein CASSVTGTGAADT. The CDR3 reads in full as CASSVTGTGAADTQYF. The rearrangement links TRBV2 to TRBJ2-3, with 10 bases aligning to TRBD1. The CDR3 extends 3 residues past the end of the read, so its final part is completed from the germline J gene. After removal of 6 bases from V and 4 bases from J, the junction contained 10 bases not matched to a gene. This CDR3 is 16 amino acids long. Germline V lookup: CDR1 SNHLY, CDR2 FYNNEI.

In this sample, this clone turned up many times. Coverage ceases 3 residues before the CDR3 finishes, and the germline J gene fills in the end. V and J are TRBV20-1 and TRBJ2-3, with 7 bases that match TRBD2. Germline CDR1 is DFQATT and CDR2 is SNEGSKA (reference sequence). After removal of 8 bases from V and 8 bases from J, the junction contained 16 bases not matched to a gene. This CDR3 is 14 amino acids long. CDR3 residues: CSYLGGSLVGTQYF. The CDR3 bases that were read are TGCAGTTACCTGGGCGGGAGCCTAGTTGGTACG.

This clone was picked up a small number of times. Read data end 3 residues before the CDR3 end; the end is taken from the germline J gene. The V call is TRBV7-9, the J call TRBJ1-5; D not resolved. Trimming took off 1 base at V and 6 bases at J, with 7 bases between the two ends. This CDR3 comprises 13 residues. CDR1 SEHNR and CDR2 FQNEAQ come from the germline V gene (reference sequence). The part of the CDR3 DNA that was read is TGTGCCAGCAGCTTAGATGCGGGTCAGCCC. It encodes CASSLDAGQP. The whole CDR3 sequence reads CASSLDAGQPQHF.

At least ten counts were recorded for this clone. The read stops 3 residues short of the end of the CDR3; the missing end is completed from the germline J gene. The chain joins TRBV7-9 to TRBJ2-5, with D possibly TRBD1 on 8 matching bases. The CDR3 extends over 12 amino acids. The germline CDR1 and CDR2 sequences are SEHNR and FQNEAQ (reference sequence). V lost 10 bases to trimming and J lost 6 bases, with 15 bases between them. Incomplete CDR3 DNA: TGTGCCACCCGGACAGGGACTAAGACC. It codes for CATRTGTKT. The full CDR3 sequence reads CATRTGTKTQYF. Combining the CDR3 with reference TRBV7-9 and TRBJ2-5 gives the whole variable domain DTGVSQNPRHKITKRGQNVTFRCDPISEHNRLYWYRQTLGQGPEFLTYFQNEAQLEKSRLLSDRFSAERPKGSFSTLEIQRTEQGDSAMYLCATRTGTKTQYFGPGTRLLVL.

Of note for this clone: With the read ending 3 residues before the CDR3 end, the germline J gene is used to fill in that end. The chain employs TRBV11-2 and TRBJ2-2; perhaps TRBD2 as D (6 bases). This CDR3 contains 15 residues. Germline-derived CDR1 and CDR2 are SGHAT and FQNNGV. Trimming removed 5 bases from V and 3 bases from J, with 13 bases in between. The chain's CDR3 is CASSQGPSDTGELFF. The part of the CDR3 DNA that was read is TGTGCCAGCAGCCAAGGACCTAGCGACACCGGGGAG. Drawing the rest from reference TRBV11-2 and TRBJ2-2, the complete variable domain is EAGVAQSPRYKIIEKRQSVAFWCNPISGHATLYWYQQILGQGPKLLIQFQNNGVVDDSQLPKDRFSAERLKGVDSTLKIQPAKLEDSAVYLCASSQGPSDTGELFFGEGSRLTVL.

This clone has more than one count but fewer than ten. The read ends 3 residues early relative to the CDR3; the germline J gene fills the gap. This chain connects TRBV7-9 to TRBJ2-7, with D unresolved. V lost 6 bases and J lost 1, with 16 bases in between. The CDR3 consists of 15 residues. Germline loops: CDR1 SEHNR, CDR2 FQNEAQ (reference sequence). The sequenced CDR3 bases are TGTGCCAGCAGAAACGTGAGCCTTCTGTCCTACGAG. This translates into CASRNVSLLSYE. The entire CDR3 is CASRNVSLLSYEQYF.

This clone was observed a handful of times. The DNA ends 3 residues before the CDR3 does, and the rest of the CDR3 is filled in from the germline J gene. The V gene is TRBV6-2 or TRBV6-3, the J gene TRBJ2-1; maybe TRBD2 (5 bases). The V end was cut by 2 bases, the J end by 0 bases, with 11 bases between. Germline CDR1 is MNHEY and CDR2 is SVGEGT. This CDR3 is 16 amino acids long. CDR3 amino acids: CASSYGDYFSYNEQFF. CDR3 bases read: TGTGCCAGCAGTTACGGAGACTATTTCTCCTACAATGAG.

This clone was seen more than once but under ten times. The CDR3 spells CASSQEGTGANVLTF. Incomplete CDR3 DNA: TGTGCCAGTAGTCAGGAGGGGACTGGGGCCAACGTC. The J gene is TRBJ2-6, the V gene TRBV19, with D tentatively TRBD2 (6 bases). The CDR3 extends 3 residues past the end of the read, so its final part is completed from the germline J gene. CDR3 length equals 15 residues. V lost 5 bases and J 2 bases, leaving 10 bases between the germline ends. CDR1 is LNHDA and CDR2 is SQIVND in the germline V gene (reference sequence).

At least ten counts were recorded for this clone. The CDR3 is cut off 3 residues early in the read; its end comes from the germline J gene. This chain uses TRBV6-2 or TRBV6-3 with TRBJ2-1; 11 nucleotides agree with TRBD2. V lost 6 bases, J lost 6 bases, and 7 bases stayed unmatched. This CDR3 comprises 15 residues. Per germline, CDR1 MNHEY and CDR2 SVGEGT. The CDR3 loop reads CASSSPGLAVNEQFF. CDR3 bases read: TGTGCCAGCAGCAGTCCGGGACTAGCGGTCAATGAG.

To note about this clone: The read stops 3 residues short of the end of the CDR3; the missing end is completed from the germline J gene. This rearrangement joins TRBV6-2 or TRBV6-3 to TRBJ2-7, with 8 bases identical to TRBD2. After removal of 2 bases from V and 1 base from J, the junction contained 1 base not matched to a gene. The CDR3 contains 14 residues. CDR1 is MNHEY, CDR2 SVGEGT, per germline. CDR3 residues: CASSYSGRSYEQYF. CDR3 DNA, as far as it was read: TGTGCCAGCAGTTACAGCGGGAGATCCTACGAG.

This clone is termed medium-sized. Read coverage stops 3 residues before the CDR3 terminus; the germline J gene supplies the remainder. The chain couples TRBV20-1 to TRBJ1-1, with a weak D call TRBD1 (6 bases). The germline gives CDR1 DFQATT, CDR2 SNEGSKA (reference sequence). The CDR3 length is 11 residues. CDR3 bases read: TGCAGTGCCCCAGGACAGATCGAA. Its protein product is CSAPGQIE. The whole CDR3 sequence reads CSAPGQIEAFF.

This clone was seen more than once but under ten times. The read stops 3 residues short of the end of the CDR3; the missing end is completed from the germline J gene. V and J are TRBV7-2 and TRBJ2-1; 9 bases map to TRBD2. CDR3 length: 15 residues. J gave up 7 bases and V 7 bases, and 11 bases lay outside the gene matches. Germline V gives CDR1 SGHTA, CDR2 FQGNSA. The CDR3 loop reads CASTLWIAGENEQFF. Partial CDR3 DNA: TGTGCCAGCACCCTCTGGATAGCGGGGGAAAATGAG. Variable domain in full (rest from reference TRBV7-2 and TRBJ2-1): GAGVSQSPSNKVTEKGKDVELRCDPISGHTALYWYRQSLGQGLEFLIYFQGNSAPDKSGLPSDRFSAERTGGSVSTLTIQRTQQEDSAVYLCASTLWIAGENEQFFGPGTRLTVL.

For this clone: The missing CDR3 end, 3 residues past where the read stops, is filled in from the germline J gene. This chain links TRBV18 with TRBJ2-5, with D tentatively TRBD1 (6 bases). CDR3 length: 16 amino acids. The germline V gene has CDR1 KGHSH and CDR2 LQKENI. Between the trimmed V and J ends, which lost 4 bases and 2 bases, there was a span of 17 bases. Here the CDR3 reads CASSLQAGTLQETQYF. CDR3 DNA (partial): TGTGCCAGCTCACTCCAAGCCGGGACACTGCAAGAGACC.

This clone was observed many times. The sequence runs out 3 residues before the end of the CDR3; the remainder is reconstructed from the germline J gene. The V call is TRBV20-1, the J call TRBJ1-2, with 7 bases matching TRBD1. V shed 3 bases and J 4 bases; nucleotides not matched to a gene: 5. Germline V gene data show CDR1 as DFQATT and CDR2 as SNEGSKA (reference sequence). CDR3 length equals 13 residues. The sequenced CDR3 bases are TGCAGTGCTAGGCTGGCAGGGGGCTATGGC. This encodes CSARLAGGYG. The whole CDR3 reads CSARLAGGYGYTF.

A few counts support this clone. The read terminates 3 residues ahead of where the CDR3 ends, so the germline J gene completes it. The chain employs TRBV13 and TRBJ2-2, with TRBD2 identical over 9 bases. CDR1 is PRHDT, CDR2 FYEKMQ, per germline (reference sequence). The CDR3 is made up of 18 amino acids. V shed 5 bases and J 1 base; nucleotides not matched to a gene: 11. The sequenced part of the CDR3 DNA is TGTGCCAGCAGCCCCGAAAGGGGTAGCGGGAGGAACACCGGGGAG. It encodes CASSPERGSGRNTGE. The full-length CDR3 reads as CASSPERGSGRNTGELFF.

This clone has ten or more counts. The CDR3 end lies 3 residues beyond the end of the read and is filled in from the germline J gene. The rearrangement joins TRBV24-1 to TRBJ2-2; 9 bases line up with TRBD1. V was pared by 5 bases and J by 5 bases, with 5 bases of the junction left unmatched. The CDR3 sequence is 15 residues long. Germline V gives CDR1 KGHDR, CDR2 SFDVKD. The sequenced CDR3 bases are TGTGCCACCAGTGGACAGGGGGGGGCTACCGGGGAG. Its translation: CATSGQGGATGE. The full CDR3 is CATSGQGGATGELFF.

This clone was seen a handful of times. The CDR3 end falls 3 residues outside the read, so it is completed with the germline J gene. The chain employs TRBV20-1 and TRBJ1-5; D ambiguous. Trimming left V 0 bases short and J 1 base short, with 7 bases between. Germline lookup yields CDR1 DFQATT and CDR2 SNEGSKA (reference sequence). CDR3 size: 14 residues. The CDR3 region is CSARDPSSNQPQHF. The sequenced CDR3 bases are TGCAGTGCTAGAGATCCTAGCAGCAATCAGCCC.